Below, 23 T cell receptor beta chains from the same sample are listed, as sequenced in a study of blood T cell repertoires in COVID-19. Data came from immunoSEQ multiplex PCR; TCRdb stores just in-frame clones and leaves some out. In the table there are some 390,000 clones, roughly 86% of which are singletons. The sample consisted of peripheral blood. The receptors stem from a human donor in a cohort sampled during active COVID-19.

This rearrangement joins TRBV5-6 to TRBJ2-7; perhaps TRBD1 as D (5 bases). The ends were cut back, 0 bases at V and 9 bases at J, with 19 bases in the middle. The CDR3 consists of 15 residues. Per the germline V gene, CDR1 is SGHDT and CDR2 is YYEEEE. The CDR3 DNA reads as TGTGCCAGCAGCTTGGTCGCTGACAGACGTACGCGGCAGTACTTC. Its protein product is CASSLVADRRTRQYF. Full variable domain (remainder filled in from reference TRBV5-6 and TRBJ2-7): DAGVTQSPTHLIKTRGQQVTLRCSPKSGHDTVSWYQQALGQGPQFIFQYYEEEERQRGNFPDRFSGHQFPNYSSELNVNALLLGDSALYLCASSLVADRRTRQYFGPGTRLTVT.

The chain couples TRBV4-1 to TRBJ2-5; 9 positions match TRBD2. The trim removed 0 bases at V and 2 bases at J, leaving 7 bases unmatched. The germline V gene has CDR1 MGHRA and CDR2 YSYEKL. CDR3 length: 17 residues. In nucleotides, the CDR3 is TGCGCCAGCAGCCAAGATCGCAGCGGGGGGCCTCAAGAGACCCAGTACTTC. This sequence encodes CASSQDRSGGPQETQYF.

This CDR3 is CASSPRTGTAYEQYF. CDR3 in DNA: TGCGCCAGCAGCCCACGGACAGGGACTGCCTACGAGCAGTACTTC. The chain uses TRBV4-1 and TRBJ2-7; 8 bases align to TRBD1. V lost 4 bases, J lost 2 bases, and 7 bases stayed unmatched. Per the germline V gene, CDR1 is MGHRA and CDR2 is YSYEKL. The CDR3 contains 15 residues.

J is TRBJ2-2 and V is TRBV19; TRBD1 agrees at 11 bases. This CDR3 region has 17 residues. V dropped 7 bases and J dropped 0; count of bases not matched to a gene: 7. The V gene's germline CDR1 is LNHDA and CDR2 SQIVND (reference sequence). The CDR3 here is CASTLDRGPSNTGELFF. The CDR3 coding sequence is TGTGCCAGTACCCTGGACAGGGGGCCGTCGAACACCGGGGAGCTGTTTTTT.

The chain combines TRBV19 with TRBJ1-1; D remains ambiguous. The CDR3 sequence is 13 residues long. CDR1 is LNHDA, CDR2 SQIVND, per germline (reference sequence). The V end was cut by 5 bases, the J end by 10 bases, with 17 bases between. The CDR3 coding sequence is TGTGCCAGTAGTCGCGGCGGCCACTATGTAGCTTTCTTT. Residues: CASSRGGHYVAFF.

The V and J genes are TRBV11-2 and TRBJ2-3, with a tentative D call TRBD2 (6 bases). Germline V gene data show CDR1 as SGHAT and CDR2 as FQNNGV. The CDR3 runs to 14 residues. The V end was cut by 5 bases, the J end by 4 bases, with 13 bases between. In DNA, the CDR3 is TGTGCCAGCAGCCCACCAGGACTATCAGATACGCAGTATTTT. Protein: CASSPPGLSDTQYF.

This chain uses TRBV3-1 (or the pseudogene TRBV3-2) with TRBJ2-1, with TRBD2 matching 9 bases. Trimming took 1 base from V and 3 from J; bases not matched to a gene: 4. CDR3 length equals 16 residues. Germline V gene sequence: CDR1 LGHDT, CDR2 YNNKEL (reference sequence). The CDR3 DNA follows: TGTGCCAGCAGCCAAGGCGGGGGGGCCTTCTACAATGAGCAGTTCTTC. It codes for CASSQGGGAFYNEQFF.

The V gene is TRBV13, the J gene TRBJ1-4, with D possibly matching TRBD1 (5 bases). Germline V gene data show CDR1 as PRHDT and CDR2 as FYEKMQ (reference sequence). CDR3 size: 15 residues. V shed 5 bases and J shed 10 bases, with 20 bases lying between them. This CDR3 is CASSPSGSAGGKLFF. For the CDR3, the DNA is TGTGCCAGCAGCCCTTCGGGGTCAGCCGGGGGAAAACTGTTTTTT.

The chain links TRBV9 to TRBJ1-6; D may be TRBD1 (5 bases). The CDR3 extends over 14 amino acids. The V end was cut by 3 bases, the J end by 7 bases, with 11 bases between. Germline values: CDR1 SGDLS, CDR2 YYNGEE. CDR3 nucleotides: TGTGCCAGCAGCGCATTACAGGAGAATTCACCCCTCCACTTT. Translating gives CASSALQENSPLHF.

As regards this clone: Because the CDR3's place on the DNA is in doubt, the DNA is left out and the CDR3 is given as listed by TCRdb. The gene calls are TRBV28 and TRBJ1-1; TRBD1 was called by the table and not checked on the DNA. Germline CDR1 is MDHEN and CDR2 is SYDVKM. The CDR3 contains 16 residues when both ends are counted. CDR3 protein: CASSSSYVGQIGEAFF.

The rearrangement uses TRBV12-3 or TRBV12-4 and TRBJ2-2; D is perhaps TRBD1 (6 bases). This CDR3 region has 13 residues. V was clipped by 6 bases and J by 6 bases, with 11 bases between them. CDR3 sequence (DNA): TGTGCCAGCAGGGTTCAGGGGTCCGGGGAGCTGTTTTTT. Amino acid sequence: CASRVQGSGELFF.

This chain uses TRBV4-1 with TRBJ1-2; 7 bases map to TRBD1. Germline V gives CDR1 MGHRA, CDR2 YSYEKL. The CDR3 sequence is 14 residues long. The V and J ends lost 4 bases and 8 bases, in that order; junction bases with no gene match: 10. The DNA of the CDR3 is TGCGCCAGCAGCCCTTTATTTGTAGGGGGCGGCTACACCTTC. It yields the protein CASSPLFVGGGYTF.

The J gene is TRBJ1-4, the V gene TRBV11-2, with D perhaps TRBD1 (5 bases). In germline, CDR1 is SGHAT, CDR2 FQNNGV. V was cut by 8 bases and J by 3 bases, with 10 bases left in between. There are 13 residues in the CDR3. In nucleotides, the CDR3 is TGTGCCAGCCGGGGGGAAGCTAATGAAAAACTGTTTTTT. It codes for CASRGEANEKLFF.

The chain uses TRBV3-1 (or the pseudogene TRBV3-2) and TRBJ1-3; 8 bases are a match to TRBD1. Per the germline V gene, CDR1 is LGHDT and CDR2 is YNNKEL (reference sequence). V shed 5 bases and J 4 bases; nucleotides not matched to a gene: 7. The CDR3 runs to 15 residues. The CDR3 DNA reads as TGTGCCAGCAGCGAAGGACAGGGTTCAGGAAACACCATATATTTT. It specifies CASSEGQGSGNTIYF.

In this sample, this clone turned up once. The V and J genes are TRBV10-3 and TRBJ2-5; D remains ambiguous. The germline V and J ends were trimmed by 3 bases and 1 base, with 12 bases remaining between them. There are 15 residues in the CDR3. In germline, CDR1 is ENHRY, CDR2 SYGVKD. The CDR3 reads CAISDPGSPQETQYF. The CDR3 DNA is TGTGCCATCAGTGATCCAGGTTCCCCCCAAGAGACCCAGTACTTC.

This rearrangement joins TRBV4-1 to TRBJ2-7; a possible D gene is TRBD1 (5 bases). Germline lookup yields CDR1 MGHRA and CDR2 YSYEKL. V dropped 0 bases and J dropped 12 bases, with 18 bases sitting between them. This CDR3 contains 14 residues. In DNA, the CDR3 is TGCGCCAGCAGCCAAGATGACAGACCCGTGAGTCGGTACTTC. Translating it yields CASSQDDRPVSRYF.

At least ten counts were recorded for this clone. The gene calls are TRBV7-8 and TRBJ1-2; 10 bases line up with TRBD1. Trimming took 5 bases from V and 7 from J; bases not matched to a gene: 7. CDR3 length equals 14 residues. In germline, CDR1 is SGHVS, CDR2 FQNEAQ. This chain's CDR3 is CASSDDRGQFGYTF. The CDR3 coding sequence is TGTGCCAGCAGCGACGACAGGGGGCAATTTGGCTACACCTTC.

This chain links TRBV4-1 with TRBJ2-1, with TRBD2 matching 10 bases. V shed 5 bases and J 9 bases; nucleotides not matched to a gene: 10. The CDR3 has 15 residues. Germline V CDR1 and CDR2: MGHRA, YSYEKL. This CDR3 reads CASSTASGSFVEQFF. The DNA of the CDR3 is TGCGCCAGCAGCACCGCTAGCGGGAGTTTCGTTGAGCAGTTCTTC.

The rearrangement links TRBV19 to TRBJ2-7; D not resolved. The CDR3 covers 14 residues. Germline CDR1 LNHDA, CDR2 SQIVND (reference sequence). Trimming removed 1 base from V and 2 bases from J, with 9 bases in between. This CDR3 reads CASSIVGRTYEQYF. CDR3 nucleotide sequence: TGTGCCAGTAGTATAGTTGGGCGAACCTACGAGCAGTACTTC.

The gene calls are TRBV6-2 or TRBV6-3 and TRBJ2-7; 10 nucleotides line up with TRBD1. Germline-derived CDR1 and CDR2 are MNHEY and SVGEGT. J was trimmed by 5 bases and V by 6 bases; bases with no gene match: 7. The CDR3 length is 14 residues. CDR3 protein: CASSDRGPWDEQYF. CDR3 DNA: TGTGCCAGCAGCGACAGGGGGCCCTGGGACGAGCAGTACTTC.

CDR3 nucleotide sequence: TGTGCCAGCAGTGACCCTAGCGGGCCCTACAATGAGCAGTTCTTC. This codes for CASSDPSGPYNEQFF. The V gene is TRBV2, the J gene TRBJ2-1; 8 bases align to TRBD2. With V trimmed by 3 bases and J by 2 bases, 3 bases remained unmatched. The CDR3 runs to 15 residues. Germline V gives CDR1 SNHLY, CDR2 FYNNEI.

CDR3 sequence reads: CAWNEHHEQYF. The CDR3 DNA reads TGTGCCTGGAATGAGCACCACGAGCAGTACTTC. This chain joins TRBV30 and TRBJ2-7; D uncertain. The germline V and J ends were trimmed by 4 bases and 5 bases, with 9 bases remaining between them. The CDR3 is made up of 11 amino acids. CDR1 and CDR2 (germline): GTSNPN, SVGIG (reference sequence).

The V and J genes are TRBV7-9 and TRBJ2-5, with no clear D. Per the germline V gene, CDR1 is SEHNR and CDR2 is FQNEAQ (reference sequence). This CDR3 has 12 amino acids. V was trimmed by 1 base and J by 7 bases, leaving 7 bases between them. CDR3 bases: TGTGCCAGCAGCTTAGATAGATGGACCCAGTACTTC. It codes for CASSLDRWTQYF.